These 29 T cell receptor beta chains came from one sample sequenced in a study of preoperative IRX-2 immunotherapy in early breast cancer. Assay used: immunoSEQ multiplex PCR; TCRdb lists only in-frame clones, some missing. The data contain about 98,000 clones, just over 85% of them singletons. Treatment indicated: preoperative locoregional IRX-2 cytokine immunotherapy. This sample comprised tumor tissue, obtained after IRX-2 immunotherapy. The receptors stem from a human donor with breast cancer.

The CDR3 reads CASSLGPGRAEAFF. The CDR3 nucleotides read TGTGCCAGCAGCTTAGGGCCGGGAAGGGCTGAAGCTTTCTTT. The V call is TRBV11-1, the J call TRBJ1-1; D is unresolved. With 1 base removed from V and 6 bases from J, the gap between germline ends came to 12 bases. Germline V lookup: CDR1 SGHAT, CDR2 FQDESV (reference sequence). This CDR3 is built from 14 residues.

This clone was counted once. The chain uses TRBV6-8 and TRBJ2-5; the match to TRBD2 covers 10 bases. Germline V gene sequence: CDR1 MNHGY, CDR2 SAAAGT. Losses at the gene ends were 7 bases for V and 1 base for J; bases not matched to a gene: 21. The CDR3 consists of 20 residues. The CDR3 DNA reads TGTGCCAGCACCATTCTTGGGAAGCGGGAGGGCCGTAGGCCCCAAGAGACCCAGTACTTC. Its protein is CASTILGKREGRRPQETQYF.

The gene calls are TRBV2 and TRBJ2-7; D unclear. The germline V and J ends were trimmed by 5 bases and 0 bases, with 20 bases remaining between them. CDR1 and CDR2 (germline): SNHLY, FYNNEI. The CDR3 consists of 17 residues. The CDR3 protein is CASSTGLPSSSSYEQYF. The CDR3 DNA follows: TGTGCCAGCAGTACGGGTCTTCCAAGCTCCAGCTCCTACGAGCAGTACTTC.

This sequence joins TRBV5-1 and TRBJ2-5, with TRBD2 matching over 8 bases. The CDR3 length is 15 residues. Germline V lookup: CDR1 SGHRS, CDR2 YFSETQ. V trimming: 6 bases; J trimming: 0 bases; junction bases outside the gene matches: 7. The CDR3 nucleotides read TGCGCCAGCAAAACTGGCGGGAGGAACCAAGAGACCCAGTACTTC. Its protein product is CASKTGGRNQETQYF.

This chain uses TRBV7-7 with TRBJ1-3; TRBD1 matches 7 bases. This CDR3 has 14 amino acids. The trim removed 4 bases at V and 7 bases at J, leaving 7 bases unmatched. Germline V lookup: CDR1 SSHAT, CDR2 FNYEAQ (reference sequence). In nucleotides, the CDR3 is TGTGCCAGCAGCTCCTCGACAGGGACGAACACCATATATTTT. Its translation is CASSSSTGTNTIYF.

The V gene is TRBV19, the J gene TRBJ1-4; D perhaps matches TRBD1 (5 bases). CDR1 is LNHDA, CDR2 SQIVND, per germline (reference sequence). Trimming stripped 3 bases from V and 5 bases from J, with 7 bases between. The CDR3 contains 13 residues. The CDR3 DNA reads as TGTGCCAGTAGTATCCGGGACAATGAAAAACTGTTTTTT. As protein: CASSIRDNEKLFF.

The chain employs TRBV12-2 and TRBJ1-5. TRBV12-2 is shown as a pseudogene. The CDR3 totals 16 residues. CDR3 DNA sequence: TGTGCCTCCTCACAGCGGGGGGGCTATAGCAATCAGCCCCAGCATTTT. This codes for CASSQRGGYSNQPQHF.

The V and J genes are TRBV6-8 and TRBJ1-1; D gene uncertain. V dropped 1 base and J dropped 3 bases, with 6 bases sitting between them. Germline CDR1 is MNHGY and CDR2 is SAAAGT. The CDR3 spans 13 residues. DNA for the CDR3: TGTGCCAGCAGTTACTTCGCAGACACTGAAGCTTTCTTT. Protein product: CASSYFADTEAFF.

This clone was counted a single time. The CDR3 nucleotides read TGTGCCACCAGCAGAGATAGCATAACCGTGGGGACCCAGTACTTC. Protein: CATSRDSITVGTQYF. The chain uses TRBV15 and TRBJ2-5; D gene uncertain. V was shortened by 0 bases and J by 7 bases, with 15 bases between the two germline ends. Per germline, CDR1 LNHNV and CDR2 YYDKDF (reference sequence). CDR3 length equals 15 residues.

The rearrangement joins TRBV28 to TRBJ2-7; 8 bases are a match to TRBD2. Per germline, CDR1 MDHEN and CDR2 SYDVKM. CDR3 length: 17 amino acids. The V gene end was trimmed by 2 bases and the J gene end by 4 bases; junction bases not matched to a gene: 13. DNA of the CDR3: TGTGCCAGCAGTTTAGGGACTAGGGACGTAGGACGTTACGAGCAGTACTTC. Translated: CASSLGTRDVGRYEQYF.

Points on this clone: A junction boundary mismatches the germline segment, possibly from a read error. Written as DNA, the CDR3 is TGCGCCGGCAGACAGGGGCCTAATCAGCCCCAGCATTTT. As protein: CAGRQGPNQPQHF. The chain employs TRBV10-2 and TRBJ1-5, with TRBD1 matching 8 bases. Germline loops: CDR1 WSHSY, CDR2 SAAADI. The CDR3 is made up of 13 amino acids.

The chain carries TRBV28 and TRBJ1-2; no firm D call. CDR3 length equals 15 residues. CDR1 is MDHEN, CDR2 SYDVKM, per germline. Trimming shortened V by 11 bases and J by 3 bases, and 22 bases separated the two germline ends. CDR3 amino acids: CASKRPGGRDYGYTF. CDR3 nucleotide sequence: TGTGCCTCAAAAAGGCCAGGCGGACGTGACTATGGCTACACCTTC.

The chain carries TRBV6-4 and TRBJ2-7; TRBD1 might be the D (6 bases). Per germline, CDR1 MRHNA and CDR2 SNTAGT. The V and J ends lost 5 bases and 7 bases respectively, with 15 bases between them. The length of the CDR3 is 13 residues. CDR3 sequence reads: CASSPQGFREQYF. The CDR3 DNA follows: TGTGCCAGCAGTCCACAGGGATTCAGGGAGCAGTACTTC.

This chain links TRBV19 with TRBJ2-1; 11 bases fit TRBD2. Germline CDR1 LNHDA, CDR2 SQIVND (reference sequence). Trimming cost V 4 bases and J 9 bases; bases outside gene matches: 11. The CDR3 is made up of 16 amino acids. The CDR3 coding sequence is TGTGCCAGTAGTACCAATAGCGGGAGGGCCTATTTTGAGCAGTTCTTC. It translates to CASSTNSGRAYFEQFF.

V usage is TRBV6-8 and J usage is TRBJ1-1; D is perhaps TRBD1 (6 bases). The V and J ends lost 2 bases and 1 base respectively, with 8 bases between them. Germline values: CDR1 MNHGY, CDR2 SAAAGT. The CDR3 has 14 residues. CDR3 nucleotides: TGTGCCAGCAGTTACCAGGGGACGAACACTGAAGCTTTCTTT. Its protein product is CASSYQGTNTEAFF.

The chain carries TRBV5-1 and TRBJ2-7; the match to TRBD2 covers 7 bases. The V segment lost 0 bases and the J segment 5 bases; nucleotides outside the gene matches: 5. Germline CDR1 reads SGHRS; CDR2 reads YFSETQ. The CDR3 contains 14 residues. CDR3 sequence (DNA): TGCGCCAGCAGCTTGGGGACTAGTAACCACGAGCAGTACTTC. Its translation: CASSLGTSNHEQYF. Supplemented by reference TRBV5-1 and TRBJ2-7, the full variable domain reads KAGVTQTPRYLIKTRGQQVTLSCSPISGHRSVSWYQQTPGQGLQFLFEYFSETQRNKGNFPGRFSGRQFSNSRSEMNVSTLELGDSALYLCASSLGTSNHEQYFGPGTRLTVT.

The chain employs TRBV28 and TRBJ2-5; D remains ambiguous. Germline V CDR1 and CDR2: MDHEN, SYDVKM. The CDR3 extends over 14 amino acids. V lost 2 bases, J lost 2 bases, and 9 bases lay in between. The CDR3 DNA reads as TGTGCCAGCAGTTTAACCGGTAGACAAGAGACCCAGTACTTC. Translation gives CASSLTGRQETQYF.

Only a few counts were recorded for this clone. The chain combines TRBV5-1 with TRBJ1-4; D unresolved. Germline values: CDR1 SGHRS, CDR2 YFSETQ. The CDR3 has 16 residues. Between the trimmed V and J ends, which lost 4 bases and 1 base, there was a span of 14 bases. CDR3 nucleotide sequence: TGCGCCAGCAGCCTGGGCCCGACCGGAACTAATGAAAAACTGTTTTTT. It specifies CASSLGPTGTNEKLFF.

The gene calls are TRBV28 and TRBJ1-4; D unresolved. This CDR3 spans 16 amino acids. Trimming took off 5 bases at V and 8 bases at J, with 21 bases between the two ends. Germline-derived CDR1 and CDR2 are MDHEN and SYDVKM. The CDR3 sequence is CASSPGGGVVSEKLFF. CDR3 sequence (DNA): TGTGCCAGCAGTCCGGGCGGTGGGGTAGTGAGCGAAAAACTGTTTTTT.

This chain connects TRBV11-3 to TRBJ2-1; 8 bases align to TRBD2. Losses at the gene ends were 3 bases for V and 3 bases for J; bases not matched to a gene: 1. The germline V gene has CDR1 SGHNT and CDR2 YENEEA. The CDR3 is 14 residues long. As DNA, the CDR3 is TGTGCCAGCAGCTTTCTAGCGGGCTACAATGAGCAGTTCTTC. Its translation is CASSFLAGYNEQFF.

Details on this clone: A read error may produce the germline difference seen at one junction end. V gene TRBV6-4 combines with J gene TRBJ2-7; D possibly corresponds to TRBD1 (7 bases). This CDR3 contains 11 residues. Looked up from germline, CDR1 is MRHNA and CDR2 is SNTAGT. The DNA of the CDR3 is TGTGCCAGCAGTTACGGGGGACAGCTGTCCTTC. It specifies CASSYGGQLSF.

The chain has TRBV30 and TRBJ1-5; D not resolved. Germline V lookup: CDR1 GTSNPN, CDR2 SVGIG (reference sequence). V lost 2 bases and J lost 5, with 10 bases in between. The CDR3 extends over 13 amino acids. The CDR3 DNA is TGTGCCTGGAGTCCCCGGGGTGATCAGCCCCAGCATTTT. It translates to CAWSPRGDQPQHF.

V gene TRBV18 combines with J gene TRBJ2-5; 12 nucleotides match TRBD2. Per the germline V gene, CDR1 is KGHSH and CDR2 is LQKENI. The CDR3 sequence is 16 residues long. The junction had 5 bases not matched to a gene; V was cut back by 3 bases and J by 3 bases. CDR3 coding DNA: TGTGCCAGCTCACCGACTAGCGGGGGCGAGAAAGAGACCCAGTACTTC. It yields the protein CASSPTSGGEKETQYF.

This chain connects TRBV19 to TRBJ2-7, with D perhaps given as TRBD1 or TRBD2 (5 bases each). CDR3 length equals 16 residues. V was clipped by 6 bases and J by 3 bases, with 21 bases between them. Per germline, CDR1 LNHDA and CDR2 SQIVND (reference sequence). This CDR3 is CASSHPGGNSRYEQYF. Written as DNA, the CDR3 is TGTGCCAGTAGCCACCCTGGGGGAAACAGCCGCTACGAGCAGTACTTC.

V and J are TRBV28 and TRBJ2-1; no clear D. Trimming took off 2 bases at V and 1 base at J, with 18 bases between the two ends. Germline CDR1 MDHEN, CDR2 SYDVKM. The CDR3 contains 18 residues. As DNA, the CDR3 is TGTGCCAGCAGTTTACCCAGACCCCGGTTTGGGTCCTACAATGAGCAGTTCTTC. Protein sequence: CASSLPRPRFGSYNEQFF.

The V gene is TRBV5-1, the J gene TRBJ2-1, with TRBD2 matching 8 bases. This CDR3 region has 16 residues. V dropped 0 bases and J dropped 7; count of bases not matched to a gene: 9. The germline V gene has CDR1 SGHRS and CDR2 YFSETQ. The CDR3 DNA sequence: TGCGCCAGCAGCTTGGCTAGCGGGTCCGTCTGGAATGAGCAGTTCTTC. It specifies CASSLASGSVWNEQFF.

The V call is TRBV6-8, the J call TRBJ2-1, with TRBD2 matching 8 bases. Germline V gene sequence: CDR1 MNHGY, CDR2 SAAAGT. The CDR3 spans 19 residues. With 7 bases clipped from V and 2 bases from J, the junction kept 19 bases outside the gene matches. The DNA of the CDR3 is TGTGCCAGCAAGTATCAGGGTGGGATAGCGGGGACCCCCTACAATGAGCAGTTCTTC. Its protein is CASKYQGGIAGTPYNEQFF.

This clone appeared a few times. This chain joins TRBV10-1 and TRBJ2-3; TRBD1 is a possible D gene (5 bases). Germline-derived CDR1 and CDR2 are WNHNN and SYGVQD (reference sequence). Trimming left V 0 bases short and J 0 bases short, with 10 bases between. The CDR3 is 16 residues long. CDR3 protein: CASSESGRASTDTQYF. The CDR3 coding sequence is TGCGCCAGCAGTGAGTCTGGCAGGGCAAGCACAGATACGCAGTATTTT.

The CDR3 DNA sequence: TGTGCCAGCCGGGACTTCAGCTCTGGGGCCAACGTCCTGACTTTC. Its translation is CASRDFSSGANVLTF. This chain uses TRBV6-8 with TRBJ2-6; D is perhaps TRBD2 (6 bases). Germline V CDR1 and CDR2: MNHGY, SAAAGT. The CDR3 length is 15 residues. Between the trimmed V and J ends, which lost 8 bases and 0 bases, there was a span of 11 bases.